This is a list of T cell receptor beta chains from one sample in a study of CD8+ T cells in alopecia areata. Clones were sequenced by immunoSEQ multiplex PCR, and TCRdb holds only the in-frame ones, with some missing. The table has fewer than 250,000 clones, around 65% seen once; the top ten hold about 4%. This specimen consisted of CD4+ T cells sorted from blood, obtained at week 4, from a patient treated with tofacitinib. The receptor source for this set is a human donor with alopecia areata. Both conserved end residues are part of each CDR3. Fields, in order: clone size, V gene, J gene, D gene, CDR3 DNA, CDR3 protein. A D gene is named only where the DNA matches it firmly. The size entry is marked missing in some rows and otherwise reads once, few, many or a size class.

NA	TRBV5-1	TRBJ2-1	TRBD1	TGCGCCAGCAGCTTGGAACAGGGGGAGTACAATGAGCAGTTCTTC	CASSLEQGEYNEQFF
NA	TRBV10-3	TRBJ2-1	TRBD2	TGTGCCATCAGTGATAGCGGGGGAGCCTACAATGAGCAGTTCTTC	CAISDSGGAYNEQFF
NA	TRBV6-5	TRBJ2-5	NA	TGTGCCAGCAGTCGGGGACTCCAAGAGACCCAGTACTTC	CASSRGLQETQYF
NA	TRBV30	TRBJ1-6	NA	TGTGCCTGGAGTGTAGCGTTCCGGGCTGCAGATTCACCCCTCCACTTT	CAWSVAFRAADSPLHF
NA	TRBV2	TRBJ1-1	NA	TGTGCCAGCAGTCCCGGGACACAGAACACTGAAGCTTTCTTT	CASSPGTQNTEAFF
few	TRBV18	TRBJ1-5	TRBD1	TGTGCCAGCTCACTAGACAGGGCTAGGCAGCCCCAGCATTTT	CASSLDRARQPQHF
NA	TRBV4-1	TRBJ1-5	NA	TGCGCCAGCAGCCAAGAATCTTCGCAGGTGCAGCCCCAGCATTTT	CASSQESSQVQPQHF
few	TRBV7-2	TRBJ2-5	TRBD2	TGTGCCAGCAGCCCCATGAGCGGGGGGCGAAAAGAGACCCAGTACTTC	CASSPMSGGRKETQYF
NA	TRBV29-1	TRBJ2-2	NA	TGCAGCGTGACGGGGATGAGCGGGGAGCTGTTTTTT	CSVTGMSGELFF
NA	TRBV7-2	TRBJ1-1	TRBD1	TGTGCCAGCAGCTTAGTATGGACAGGGCGGGAAGCTTTCTTT	CASSLVWTGREAFF
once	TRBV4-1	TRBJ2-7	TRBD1	TGCGCCAGCAACTCTAGGCAGGGGGCCTACGAGCAGTACTTC	CASNSRQGAYEQYF
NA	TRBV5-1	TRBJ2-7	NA	TGCGCCAGCAGCTCCAACCCGGGCGCAGGGTACGAGCAGTACTTC	CASSSNPGAGYEQYF
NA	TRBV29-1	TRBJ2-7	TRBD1	TGCAGCGTTGGAACAGGGGTTTTGGCTTTC	CSVGTGVLAF
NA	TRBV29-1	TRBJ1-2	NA	TGCAGCGTCAGGGAGAGCGAGGGCTACACCTTC	CSVRESEGYTF
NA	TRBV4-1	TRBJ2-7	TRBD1	TGCGCCAGCAGCCAATTCTCGCTTGTGGGACAGGGCGAGCAGTACTTC	CASSQFSLVGQGEQYF